A single sample is the source of the 15 T cell receptor beta chains below, sequenced in a study of chemoradiotherapy in HPV16-positive cancers. Libraries were prepared by immunoSEQ multiplex PCR; TCRdb keeps only in-frame clonotypes and omits some of them. This table holds about 10,000 clones, approximately 85% found once. The sequences come from blood, collected from a patient who underwent chemoradiotherapy. All receptors come from a human donor with HPV-associated anogenital cancer.

The chain employs TRBV18 and TRBJ1-1, with TRBD1 identical over 7 bases. The CDR3 length is 13 residues. The ends lost 5 bases at V and 0 bases at J; junction bases unmatched: 0. Germline V gene sequence: CDR1 KGHSH, CDR2 LQKENI. CDR3 sequence reads: CASSDRVNTEAFF. CDR3 bases: TGTGCCAGCTCAGACAGGGTGAACACTGAAGCTTTCTTT.

This clone was recorded once. The chain links TRBV15 to TRBJ1-1; no definite D call. Germline V gene data show CDR1 as LNHNV and CDR2 as YYDKDF (reference sequence). The CDR3 consists of 15 residues. V was trimmed by 3 bases and J by 3 bases, leaving 14 bases between them. The CDR3 here is CATSSGRLVHTEAFF. As DNA, the CDR3 is TGTGCCACCAGCAGCGGACGGTTGGTGCACACTGAAGCTTTCTTT.

The J gene is TRBJ2-3, the V gene TRBV5-6; 8 bases align to TRBD2. Germline V gives CDR1 SGHDT, CDR2 YYEEEE. The CDR3 has 16 amino acids. The J segment lost 2 bases and the V segment lost 1 base, leaving 6 bases of the junction unmatched. The DNA for the CDR3 is TGTGCCAGCAGCTTGCTGGCGGGGGGTTACACAGATACGCAGTATTTT. It translates to CASSLLAGGYTDTQYF.

About this clone: The same CDR3 arises from other DNA sequences in this sample as well. The chain employs TRBV30 and TRBJ2-3; 11 positions match TRBD2. The germline V gene encodes CDR1 GTSNPN and CDR2 SVGIG (reference sequence). V lost 0 bases to trimming and J lost 5 bases; unmatched junction nucleotides: 4. There are 15 residues in the CDR3. CDR3 sequence (DNA): TGTGCCTGGAGTGTCTCTAGCGGGGGGAAAGATACGCAGTATTTT. The encoded protein is CAWSVSSGGKDTQYF.

The chain couples TRBV14 to TRBJ2-2; D is perhaps TRBD1 or TRBD2 (5 bases each). The CDR3 runs 16 residues. Germline V gene sequence: CDR1 SGHDN, CDR2 FVKESK. Trimming removed 0 bases at V and 5 bases at J, with 13 bases between. CDR3 loop: CASSQDGTELTGELFF. For the CDR3, the DNA is TGTGCCAGCAGCCAAGATGGGACGGAATTAACCGGGGAGCTGTTTTTT.

This clone was seen only once. The chain has TRBV19 and TRBJ2-3, with D unresolved. CDR1 LNHDA and CDR2 SQIVND come from the germline V gene (reference sequence). The CDR3 spans 17 residues. Trimming cost V 0 bases and J 1 base, with 14 bases left between them. The CDR3 coding sequence is TGTGCCAGTAGTATAGATCGGCCTGACGTCGGCACAGATACGCAGTATTTT. This translates into CASSIDRPDVGTDTQYF.

This rearrangement joins TRBV6-1 to TRBJ1-2; D gene unclear. Germline CDR1 MNHNS, CDR2 SASEGT. Trimming shortened V by 4 bases and J by 3 bases, and 15 bases separated the two germline ends. This CDR3 is 15 amino acids long. The CDR3 nucleotides read TGTGCCAGCAGTGTAGACCGAAGGGCGGACTATGGCTACACCTTC. It specifies CASSVDRRADYGYTF.

This clone has only one observation. The CDR3 DNA sequence: TGTGCCAGCAGCGTAGGGAAGAGTCTTGAAAAACTGTTTTTT. Amino acid sequence: CASSVGKSLEKLFF. The chain employs TRBV9 and TRBJ1-4, with D unresolved. V was shortened by 0 bases and J by 7 bases, with 10 bases between the two germline ends. The CDR3 is made up of 14 amino acids. Germline CDR1 and CDR2: SGDLS and YYNGEE.

The V and J genes are TRBV21-1 and TRBJ1-2. TRBV21-1 has pseudogene status. The CDR3 covers 15 residues. The CDR3 region is CASSTTGPHRHGYTF. Here the CDR3 DNA reads TGTGCCAGCAGCACGACGGGCCCCCACCGGCATGGCTACACCTTC.

The chain couples TRBV14 to TRBJ1-2; D call uncertain. Looked up from germline, CDR1 is SGHDN and CDR2 is FVKESK. This CDR3 spans 13 amino acids. Deletions cut 2 bases from V and 6 bases from J, with 10 bases between. The CDR3 spells CASSQIRLDGYTF. CDR3 sequence (DNA): TGTGCCAGCAGCCAAATCCGTCTTGATGGCTACACCTTC.

This rearrangement joins TRBV10-1 to TRBJ1-1; 11 bases line up with TRBD1. In germline, CDR1 is WNHNN, CDR2 SYGVQD (reference sequence). Trimming at V came to 6 bases and at J to 7 bases, leaving 4 bases not matched to a gene. The CDR3 totals 13 residues. The CDR3 loop is CASSPGTGGEAFF. DNA of the CDR3: TGCGCCAGCAGCCCCGGGACAGGGGGTGAAGCTTTCTTT.

This clone was seen only a few times. V is TRBV19 and J is TRBJ2-7, with D perhaps being TRBD1 or TRBD2 (6 bases each). The germline CDR1 and CDR2 sequences are LNHDA and SQIVND (reference sequence). The CDR3 runs to 13 residues. V dropped 7 bases and J dropped 5 bases, with 15 bases sitting between them. CDR3: CASKRAGGHEQYF. CDR3 bases: TGTGCCAGTAAGCGGGCCGGGGGCCACGAGCAGTACTTC.

The chain uses TRBV19 and TRBJ1-1, with TRBD1 identical over 7 bases. Germline CDR1 reads LNHDA; CDR2 reads SQIVND (reference sequence). The ends lost 1 base at V and 0 bases at J; junction bases unmatched: 5. This CDR3 is 16 amino acids long. The CDR3 is CASSIVRGRLNTEAFF. CDR3 DNA sequence: TGTGCCAGTAGTATAGTTAGGGGGCGCTTGAACACTGAAGCTTTCTTT.

The rearrangement uses TRBV27 and TRBJ2-7, with D possibly being TRBD2 (6 bases). The CDR3 runs 12 residues. Trimming left V 5 bases short and J 7 bases short, with 12 bases between. The germline V gene has CDR1 MNHEY and CDR2 SMNVEV (reference sequence). The CDR3 spells CASSPSAGEQYF. Here the CDR3 DNA reads TGTGCCAGCAGTCCCTCGGCGGGGGAGCAGTACTTC.

The rearrangement links TRBV7-3 to TRBJ2-2; no reliable D call. Germline V gives CDR1 SGHTA, CDR2 FQGTGA. With 4 bases removed from V and 2 bases from J, the gap between germline ends came to 5 bases. This CDR3 region has 13 residues. As DNA, the CDR3 is TGTGCCAGCAGCTGGAGTAACACCGGGGAGCTGTTTTTT. Residues: CASSWSNTGELFF.